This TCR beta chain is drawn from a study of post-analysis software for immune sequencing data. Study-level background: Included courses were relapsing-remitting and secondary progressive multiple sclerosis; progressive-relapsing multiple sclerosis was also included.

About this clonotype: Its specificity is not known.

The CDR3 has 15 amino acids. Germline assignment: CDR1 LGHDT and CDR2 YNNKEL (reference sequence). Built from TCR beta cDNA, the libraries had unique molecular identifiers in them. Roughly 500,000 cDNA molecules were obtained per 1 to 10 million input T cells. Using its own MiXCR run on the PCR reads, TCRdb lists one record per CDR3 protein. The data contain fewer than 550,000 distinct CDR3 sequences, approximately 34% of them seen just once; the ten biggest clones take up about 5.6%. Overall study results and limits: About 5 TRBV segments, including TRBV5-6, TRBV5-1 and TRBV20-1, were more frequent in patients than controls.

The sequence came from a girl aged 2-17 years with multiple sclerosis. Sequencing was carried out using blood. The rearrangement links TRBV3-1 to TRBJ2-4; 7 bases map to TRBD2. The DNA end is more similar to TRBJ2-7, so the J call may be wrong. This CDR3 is CASSSRPAGTYEQYF. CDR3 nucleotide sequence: TGTGCCAGCAGCTCCCGTCCAGCGGGAACCTACGAGCAGTACTTC.